These T cell receptor beta chains were read from a single sample in a study of cytomegalovirus exposure and HLA in healthy donors. Sequenced by immunoSEQ multiplex PCR; TCRdb stores in-frame clones only, minus some. The listing records approximately 180,000 clones. Specimen: PBMCs. The receptors were gathered from a man aged 25-40 years in good health and CMV-seronegative. CDR3s include the opening cysteine and the closing phenylalanine or tryptophan. The D gene is left open where the match is weak.

d_call	cdr3_length	j_call	v_call	cdr3_nt	cdr3_aa
TRBD1	16	TRBJ2-7	TRBV2	TGTGCCAGCAGGGGGGGGGACAGGGGGCGGACCTACGAGCAGTACTTC	CASRGGDRGRTYEQYF
NA	12	TRBJ1-3	TRBV19	TGTGCCAGTAGCCGGGAGGGAAACACCATATATTTT	CASSREGNTIYF
TRBD1	12	TRBJ1-2	TRBV28	TGTGCCAGCAATCAGGGGGTCTATGGCTACACCTTC	CASNQGVYGYTF
TRBD1	14	TRBJ2-7	TRBV27	TGTGCCAGCAGTTCCGGGACAGGCATTAATGAGCAGTACTTC	CASSSGTGINEQYF
NA	17	TRBJ1-2	TRBV11-3	TGTGCCAGCAGCGGGCCAGCACCGACAGAACCCAACTATGGCTACACCTTC	CASSGPAPTEPNYGYTF
TRBD2	16	TRBJ2-1	TRBV29-1	TGCAGCGTTGGCGCGAAAGCGGGAGTCTCCGCCGATGAGCAGTTCTTC	CSVGAKAGVSADEQFF
NA	14	TRBJ2-2	TRBV7-7	TGTGCCAGCAGGACCAGCGCGAACACCGGGGAGCTGTTTTTT	CASRTSANTGELFF
NA	13	TRBJ2-1	TRBV11-3	TGTGCCAGCAGCTTAGCCAGGGCCAATGAGCAGTTCTTC	CASSLARANEQFF
TRBD1	18	TRBJ1-2	TRBV10-2	TGCGCCAGCCTCAGCACTCCGGGACAGGGGGCGGAAGACTATGGCTACACCTTC	CASLSTPGQGAEDYGYTF
NA	16	TRBJ1-4	TRBV4-3	TGCGCCAGCAGCCAAGATCGAACGGGGTCTAATGAAAAACTGTTTTTT	CASSQDRTGSNEKLFF
TRBD2	15	TRBJ2-1	TRBV6-6	TGTGCCAGCAGTTACGCGGGAGGAAACTACAATGAGCAGTTCTTC	CASSYAGGNYNEQFF
TRBD1	17	TRBJ2-2	TRBV4-3	TGCGCCAGCAGCGCATGGACAGGGTTTCAGAACGTCGGGGAGCTGTTTTTT	CASSAWTGFQNVGELFF
NA	13	TRBJ1-2	TRBV28	TGTGCCAGCAGTCCCCCCTCGACCGGGGGCTACACCTTC	CASSPPSTGGYTF
TRBD1	16	TRBJ1-2	TRBV7-2	TGTGCCAGCAGCTACGGGGGAGACAGGGCGAACTATGGCTACACCTTC	CASSYGGDRANYGYTF
TRBD1	16	TRBJ1-3	TRBV28	TGTGCCAGCAGTTTTAGCTCAGACAGGGTTGGAAACACCATATATTTT	CASSFSSDRVGNTIYF
TRBD2	15	TRBJ2-7	TRBV5-1	TGCGCCAGCAGCTTCGGGGGGGGGCTGGACTACGAGCAGTACTTC	CASSFGGGLDYEQYF
NA	20	TRBJ2-1	TRBV1	TGCACCAGCAGCCACTCACCCGGGACTAGCGGAGAATTCTCCTACAATGAGCAGTTCTTC	CTSSHSPGTSGEFSYNEQFF
NA	13	TRBJ2-7	TRBV7-3	TGTGCCAGCAGCAGGACAGCCCTAGGAGAGCAGTACTTC	CASSRTALGEQYF
NA	14	TRBJ2-7	TRBV27	TGTGTCAGCAGTTTATATTCGAGGGTTGGCGAGCAGTACTTC	CVSSLYSRVGEQYF
TRBD1	14	TRBJ1-2	TRBV6-5	TGTGCCAGCAGTTACTCTGGACAGGGAGGTGGCTACACCTTC	CASSYSGQGGGYTF
TRBD1	14	TRBJ1-1	TRBV10-3	TGTGCCATCAGTGAGCGACAGGGGGGTACTGAAGCTTTCTTT	CAISERQGGTEAFF
NA	13	TRBJ1-2	TRBV6-1	TGTGCCAGCTCTGGGGCAGGGTCGGTTGGCTACACCTTC	CASSGAGSVGYTF
NA	14	TRBJ1-1	TRBV5-5	TGTGCCAGCAGCCCCCGGGGGGGGAACACTGAAGCTTTCTTT	CASSPRGGNTEAFF
TRBD2	16	TRBJ2-5	TRBV4-2	TGTGCCAGCAGCCATGTGGGGCGGGAGGACCAAGAGACCCAGTACTTC	CASSHVGREDQETQYF
TRBD1	15	TRBJ1-4	TRBV30	TGTGCCTGGGGAGGCTTAGGACAGGGAGGCGAAAAACTGTTTTTT	CAWGGLGQGGEKLFF
TRBD2	20	TRBJ2-2	TRBV9	TGTGCCAGCAGCGGACTGGGACTAGCGGGGGGCCGGGGAGGTCCCGGGGAGCTGTTTTTT	CASSGLGLAGGRGGPGELFF
TRBD1	22	TRBJ2-4	TRBV5-1	TGCGCCAGCAGCATAGCAGAGGGCATACGATCCGGGACAGGGGCGACCAAAAACATTCAGTACTTC	CASSIAEGIRSGTGATKNIQYF
NA	16	TRBJ2-1	TRBV6-1	TGTGCCAGCAGTGAAGCTCCCGGGGAACCCTACAATGAGCAGTTCTTC	CASSEAPGEPYNEQFF
NA	17	TRBJ1-2	TRBV14	TGTGCCAGCAGCCAAGACCAGACAGGTCGGGGCCGCTATGGCTACACCTTC	CASSQDQTGRGRYGYTF
TRBD2	16	TRBJ2-1	TRBV5-1	TGCGCCAGCAGCTTACTAGCGGGGATCTCCTACAATGAGCAGTTCTTC	CASSLLAGISYNEQFF
NA	13	TRBJ2-1	TRBV11-2	TGTGCCAGCAGCTTAGATCACTACAATGAGCAGTTCTTC	CASSLDHYNEQFF
TRBD1	14	TRBJ2-7	TRBV6-6	TGTGCCAGCTCAGTCGTAGGGGGCCCCTACGAGCAGTACTTC	CASSVVGGPYEQYF
TRBD1	16	TRBJ1-1	TRBV2	TGTGCCAGCAGTGCGTACTTCGGACAGGGCATCACTGAAGCTTTCTTT	CASSAYFGQGITEAFF
NA	13	TRBJ2-7	TRBV6-6	TGTGCCAGCAGTTACCGCGGCACCTACGAGCAGTACTTC	CASSYRGTYEQYF